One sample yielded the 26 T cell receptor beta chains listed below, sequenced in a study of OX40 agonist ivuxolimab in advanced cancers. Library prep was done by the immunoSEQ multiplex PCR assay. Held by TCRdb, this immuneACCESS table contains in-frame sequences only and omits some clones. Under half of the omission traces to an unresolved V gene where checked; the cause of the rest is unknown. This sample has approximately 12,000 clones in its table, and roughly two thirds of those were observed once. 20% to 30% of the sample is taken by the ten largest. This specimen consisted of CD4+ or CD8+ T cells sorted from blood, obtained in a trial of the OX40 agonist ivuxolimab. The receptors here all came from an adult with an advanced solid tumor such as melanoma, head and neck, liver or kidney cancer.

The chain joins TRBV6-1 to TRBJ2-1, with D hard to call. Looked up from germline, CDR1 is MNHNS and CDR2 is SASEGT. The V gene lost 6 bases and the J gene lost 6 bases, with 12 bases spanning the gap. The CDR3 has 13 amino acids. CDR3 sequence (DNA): TGTGCCAGCAGCCTCATTGCGGCCAATGAGCAGTTCTTC. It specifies CASSLIAANEQFF.

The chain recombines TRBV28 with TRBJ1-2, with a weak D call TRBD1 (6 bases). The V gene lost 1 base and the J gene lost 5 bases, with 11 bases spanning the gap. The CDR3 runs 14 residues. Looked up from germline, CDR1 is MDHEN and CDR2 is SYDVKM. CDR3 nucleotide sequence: TGTGCCAGCAGTTTATCGGGGGGCGTATATGGCTACACCTTC. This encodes CASSLSGGVYGYTF.

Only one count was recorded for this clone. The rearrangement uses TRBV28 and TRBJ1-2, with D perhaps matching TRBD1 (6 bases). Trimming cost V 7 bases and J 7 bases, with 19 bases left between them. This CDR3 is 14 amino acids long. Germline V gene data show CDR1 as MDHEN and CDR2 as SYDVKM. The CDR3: CASTRRGGYFGYTF. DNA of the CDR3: TGTGCCAGCACCCGAAGGGGGGGTTATTTTGGCTACACCTTC.

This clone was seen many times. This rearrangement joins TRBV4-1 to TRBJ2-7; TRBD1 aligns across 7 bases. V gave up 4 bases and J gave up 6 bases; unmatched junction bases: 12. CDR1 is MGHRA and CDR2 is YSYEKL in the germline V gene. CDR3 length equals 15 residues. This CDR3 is CASSLVRDSPLEQYF. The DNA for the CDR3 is TGCGCCAGCAGCCTTGTCCGGGACAGCCCCCTCGAGCAGTACTTC.

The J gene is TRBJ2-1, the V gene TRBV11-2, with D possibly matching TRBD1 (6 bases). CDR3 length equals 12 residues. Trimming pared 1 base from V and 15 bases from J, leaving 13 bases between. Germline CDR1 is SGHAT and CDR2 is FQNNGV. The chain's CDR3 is CASSLGTVFPFF. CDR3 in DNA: TGTGCCAGCAGCTTAGGGACAGTTTTTCCGTTCTTC. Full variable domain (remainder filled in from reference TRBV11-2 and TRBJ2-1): EAGVAQSPRYKIIEKRQSVAFWCNPISGHATLYWYQQILGQGPKLLIQFQNNGVVDDSQLPKDRFSAERLKGVDSTLKIQPAKLEDSAVYLCASSLGTVFPFFGPGTRLTVL.

CDR3 in amino acids: CASSTGQGNNEQYF. For the CDR3, the DNA is TGCGCCAGCAGCACTGGACAGGGGAACAACGAGCAGTACTTC. The chain has TRBV4-1 and TRBJ2-7, with 9 bases lining up with TRBD1. The CDR3 is 14 amino acids. Germline CDR1 reads MGHRA; CDR2 reads YSYEKL. Trimming cost V 5 bases and J 5 bases; bases outside gene matches: 7.

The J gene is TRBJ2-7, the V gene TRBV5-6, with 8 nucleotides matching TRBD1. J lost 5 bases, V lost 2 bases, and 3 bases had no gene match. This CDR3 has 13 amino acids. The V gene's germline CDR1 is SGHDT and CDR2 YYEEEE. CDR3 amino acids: CASSLGRGHEQYF. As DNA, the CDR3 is TGTGCCAGCAGCTTAGGCAGGGGGCACGAGCAGTACTTC.

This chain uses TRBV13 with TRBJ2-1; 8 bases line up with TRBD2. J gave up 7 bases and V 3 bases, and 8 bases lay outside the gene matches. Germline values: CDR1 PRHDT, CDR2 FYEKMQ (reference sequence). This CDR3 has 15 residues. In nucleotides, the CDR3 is TGTGCCAGCAGCTTGCGGGGGGCAAAAAGAAATGAGCAGTTCTTC. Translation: CASSLRGAKRNEQFF.

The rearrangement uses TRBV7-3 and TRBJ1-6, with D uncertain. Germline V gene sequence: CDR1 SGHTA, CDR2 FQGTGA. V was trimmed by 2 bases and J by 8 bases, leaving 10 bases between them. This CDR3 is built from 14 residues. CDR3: CASSLLEVYSPLHF. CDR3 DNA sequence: TGTGCCAGCAGCTTATTGGAGGTTTATTCACCCCTCCACTTT.

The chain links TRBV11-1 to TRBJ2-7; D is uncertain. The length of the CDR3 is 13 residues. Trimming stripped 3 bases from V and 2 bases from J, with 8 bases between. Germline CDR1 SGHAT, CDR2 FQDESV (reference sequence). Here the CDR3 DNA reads TGTGCCAGCAGCTTTAACCCGACCTACGAGCAGTACTTC. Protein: CASSFNPTYEQYF.

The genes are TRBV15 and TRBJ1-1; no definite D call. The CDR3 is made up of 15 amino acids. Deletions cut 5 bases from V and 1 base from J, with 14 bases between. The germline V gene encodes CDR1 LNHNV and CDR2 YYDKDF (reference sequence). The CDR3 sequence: CATSLGVGGNTEAFF. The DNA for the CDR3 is TGTGCCACCAGCCTCGGGGTCGGAGGGAACACTGAAGCTTTCTTT.

The CDR3 DNA reads as TGTGCCAGCACGTTAGCGGGAGACGAGCAGTACTTC. Translated, it gives CASTLAGDEQYF. The chain has TRBV6-4 and TRBJ2-7; 9 bases align to TRBD2. V was pared by 7 bases and J by 5 bases, with 3 bases of the junction left unmatched. This CDR3 is built from 12 residues. Germline V gives CDR1 MRHNA, CDR2 SNTAGT.

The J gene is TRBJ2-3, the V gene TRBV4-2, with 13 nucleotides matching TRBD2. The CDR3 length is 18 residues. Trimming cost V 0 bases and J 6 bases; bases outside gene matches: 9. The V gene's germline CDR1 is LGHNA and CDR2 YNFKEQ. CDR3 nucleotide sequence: TGTGCCAGCAGCCAAGAACCGCGACTAGCGGGAGGAGGTGATACGCAGTATTTT. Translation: CASSQEPRLAGGGDTQYF.

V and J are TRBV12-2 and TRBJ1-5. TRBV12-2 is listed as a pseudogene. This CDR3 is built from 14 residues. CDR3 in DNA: TGTGCAAGTCGCCCGGACTCATTCCTGCGGCCCCAGCATTTT. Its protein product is CASRPDSFLRPQHF.

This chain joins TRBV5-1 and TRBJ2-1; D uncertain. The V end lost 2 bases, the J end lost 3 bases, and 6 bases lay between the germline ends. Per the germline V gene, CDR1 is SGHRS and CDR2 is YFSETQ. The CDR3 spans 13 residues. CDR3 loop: CASSLTSYNEQFF. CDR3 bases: TGCGCCAGCAGCTTAACCAGCTACAATGAGCAGTTCTTC.

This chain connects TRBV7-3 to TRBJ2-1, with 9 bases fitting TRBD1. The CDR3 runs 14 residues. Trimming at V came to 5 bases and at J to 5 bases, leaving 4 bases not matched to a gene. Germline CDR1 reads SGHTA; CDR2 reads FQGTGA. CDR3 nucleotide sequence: TGTGCCAGCAGCCCCGGGACAGGGAACAATGAGCAGTTCTTC. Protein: CASSPGTGNNEQFF.

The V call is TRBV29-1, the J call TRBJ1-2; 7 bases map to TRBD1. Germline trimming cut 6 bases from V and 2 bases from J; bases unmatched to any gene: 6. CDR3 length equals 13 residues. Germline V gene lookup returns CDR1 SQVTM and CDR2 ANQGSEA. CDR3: CSVVGTVNYGYTF. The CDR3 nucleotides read TGCAGCGTCGTGGGGACAGTCAACTATGGCTACACCTTC. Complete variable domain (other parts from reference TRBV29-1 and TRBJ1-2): SAVISQKPSRDICQRGTSLTIQCQVDSQVTMMFWYRQQPGQSLTLIATANQGSEATYESGFVIDKFPISRPNLTFSTLTVSNMSPEDSSIYLCSVVGTVNYGYTFGSGTRLTVV.

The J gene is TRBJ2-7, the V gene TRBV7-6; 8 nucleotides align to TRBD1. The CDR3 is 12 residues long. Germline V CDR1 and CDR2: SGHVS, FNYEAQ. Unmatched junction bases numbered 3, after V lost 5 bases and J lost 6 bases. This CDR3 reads CASSGQGSEQYF. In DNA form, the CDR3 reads TGTGCCAGCAGCGGACAGGGAAGCGAGCAGTACTTC. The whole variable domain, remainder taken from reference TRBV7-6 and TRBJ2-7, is GAGVSQSPRYKVTKRGQDVALRCDPISGHVSLYWYRQALGQGPEFLTYFNYEAQQDKSGLPNDRFSAERPEGSISTLTIQRTEQRDSAMYRCASSGQGSEQYFGPGTRLTVT.

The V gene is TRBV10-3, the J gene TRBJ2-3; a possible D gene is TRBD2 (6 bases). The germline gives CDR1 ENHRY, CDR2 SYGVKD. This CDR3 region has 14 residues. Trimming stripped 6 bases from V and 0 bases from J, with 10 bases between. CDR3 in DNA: TGTGCCATCAGCAGCGGGCCTAGCACAGATACGCAGTATTTT. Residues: CAISSGPSTDTQYF.

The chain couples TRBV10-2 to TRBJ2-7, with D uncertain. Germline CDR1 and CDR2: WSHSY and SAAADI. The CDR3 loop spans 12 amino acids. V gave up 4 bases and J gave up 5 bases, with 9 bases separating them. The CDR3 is CASSGQFHEQYF. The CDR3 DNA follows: TGCGCCAGCAGTGGCCAGTTTCACGAGCAGTACTTC.

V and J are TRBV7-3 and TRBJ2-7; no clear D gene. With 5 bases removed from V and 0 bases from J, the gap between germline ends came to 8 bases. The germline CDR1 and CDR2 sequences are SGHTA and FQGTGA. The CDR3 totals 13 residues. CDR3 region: CASSEDGSYEQYF. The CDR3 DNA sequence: TGTGCCAGCAGCGAGGACGGCTCCTACGAGCAGTACTTC. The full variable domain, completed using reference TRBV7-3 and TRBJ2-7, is GAGVSQTPSNKVTEKGKYVELRCDPISGHTALYWYRQSLGQGPEFLIYFQGTGAADDSGLPNDRFFAVRPEGSVSTLKIQRTERGDSAVYLCASSEDGSYEQYFGPGTRLTVT.

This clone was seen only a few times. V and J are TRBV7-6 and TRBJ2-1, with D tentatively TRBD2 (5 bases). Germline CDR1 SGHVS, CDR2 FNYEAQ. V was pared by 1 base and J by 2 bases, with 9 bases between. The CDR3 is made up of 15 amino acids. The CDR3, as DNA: TGTGCCAGCAGCTTAGAGCGGACGACCTACAATGAGCAGTTCTTC. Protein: CASSLERTTYNEQFF. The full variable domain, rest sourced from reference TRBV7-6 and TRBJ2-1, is GAGVSQSPRYKVTKRGQDVALRCDPISGHVSLYWYRQALGQGPEFLTYFNYEAQQDKSGLPNDRFSAERPEGSISTLTIQRTEQRDSAMYRCASSLERTTYNEQFFGPGTRLTVL.

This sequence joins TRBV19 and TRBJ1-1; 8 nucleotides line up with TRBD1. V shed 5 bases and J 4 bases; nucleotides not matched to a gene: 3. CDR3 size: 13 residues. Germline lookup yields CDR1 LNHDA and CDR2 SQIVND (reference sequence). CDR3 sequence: CASSQGAGTEAFF. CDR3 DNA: TGTGCCAGTAGTCAGGGGGCGGGCACTGAAGCTTTCTTT.

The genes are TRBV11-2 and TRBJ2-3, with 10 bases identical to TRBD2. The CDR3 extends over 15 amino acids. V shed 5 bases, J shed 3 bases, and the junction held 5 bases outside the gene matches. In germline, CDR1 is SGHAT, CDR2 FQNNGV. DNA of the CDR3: TGTGCCAGCAGCGCTAGCGGGAGAGGGACAGATACGCAGTATTTT. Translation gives CASSASGRGTDTQYF.

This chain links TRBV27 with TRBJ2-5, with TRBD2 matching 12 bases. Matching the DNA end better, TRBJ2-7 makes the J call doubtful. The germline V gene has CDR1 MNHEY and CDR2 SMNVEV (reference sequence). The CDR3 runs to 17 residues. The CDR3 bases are TGTGCCAGCAGTTTATCCGCAGGGACTAGCGGGTCCTACGAGCAGTACTTC. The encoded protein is CASSLSAGTSGSYEQYF.

CDR3 bases: TGTGCCAGCAGTGAAGGCTTAGCCACTACGTACGAGCAGTACTTC. Its protein is CASSEGLATTYEQYF. This chain uses TRBV6-1 with TRBJ2-7; no clear D gene. V was cut by 1 base and J by 4 bases, with 14 bases left in between. Per germline, CDR1 MNHNS and CDR2 SASEGT. The CDR3 has 15 amino acids.